This passage covers 25 T cell receptor beta chains from one sample sequenced in a study of blood T cell repertoires in COVID-19. Using immunoSEQ multiplex PCR, the repertoire was profiled, and TCRdb retains in-frame clones only, with some absent. The sample yields 150,000 to 200,000 clones, 89% seen once. Sequencing was carried out using PBMCs or T cells enriched from blood (not recorded which). The receptors originated from a woman aged 18 to 35 who had recovered from COVID-19.

The chain links TRBV5-4 to TRBJ1-2; 8 positions agree with TRBD1. Trimming cost V 0 bases and J 5 bases; bases outside gene matches: 6. The CDR3 spans 15 residues. Germline V CDR1 and CDR2: SGHNT, YYREEE (reference sequence). The CDR3, as DNA: TGTGCCAGCAGCTTGGGAGGACAGGGAGTTTATGGCTACACCTTC. This translates into CASSLGGQGVYGYTF.

The genes are TRBV29-1 and TRBJ2-1; TRBD2 might be the D (6 bases). The CDR3 is made up of 15 amino acids. V was cut by 4 bases and J by 1 base, with 14 bases left in between. Per germline, CDR1 SQVTM and CDR2 ANQGSEA. The CDR3 DNA follows: TGCAGCGTTGGGTTGCGGGACGCTTCCTACAATGAGCAGTTCTTC. It translates to CSVGLRDASYNEQFF.

There are many counts of this clone. The chain has TRBV5-1 and TRBJ2-7; 7 nucleotides align to TRBD1. V gave up 3 bases and J gave up 1 base; unmatched junction bases: 4. The CDR3 is made up of 14 amino acids. Germline V CDR1 and CDR2: SGHRS, YFSETQ. The CDR3 DNA is TGCGCCAGCAGCTCGTCGACAGGGTCCTACGAGCAGTACTTC. It yields the protein CASSSSTGSYEQYF.

CDR3 nucleotide sequence: TGTGCCAGCAGCAGAGGGACAGGCCAAGAGACCCAGTACTTC. Its translation is CASSRGTGQETQYF. V usage is TRBV6-2 or TRBV6-3 and J usage is TRBJ2-5; TRBD1 agrees at 8 bases. Germline V CDR1 and CDR2: MNHEY, SVGEGT. The CDR3 is 14 residues long. The V segment lost 6 bases and the J segment 1 base; nucleotides outside the gene matches: 4.

The chain couples TRBV5-1 to TRBJ2-7; a possible D gene is TRBD2 (6 bases). Trimming took off 1 base at V and 6 bases at J, with 17 bases between the two ends. The germline gives CDR1 SGHRS, CDR2 YFSETQ. The CDR3 sequence is 15 residues long. CDR3 protein: CASSLRTGIGGEQYF. The CDR3, as DNA: TGCGCCAGCAGCTTGCGCACGGGAATCGGGGGCGAGCAGTACTTC. The full variable domain, completed using reference TRBV5-1 and TRBJ2-7, is KAGVTQTPRYLIKTRGQQVTLSCSPISGHRSVSWYQQTPGQGLQFLFEYFSETQRNKGNFPGRFSGRQFSNSRSEMNVSTLELGDSALYLCASSLRTGIGGEQYFGPGTRLTVT.

This sequence joins TRBV7-9 and TRBJ2-3; TRBD1 is a possible D gene (6 bases). The CDR3 consists of 14 residues. The V gene lost 5 bases and the J gene lost 2 bases, with 11 bases spanning the gap. Germline values: CDR1 SEHNR, CDR2 FQNEAQ (reference sequence). In nucleotides, the CDR3 is TGTGCCAGCAGCCTGACAGGTATCACAGATACGCAGTATTTT. Encoded protein: CASSLTGITDTQYF.

The chain links TRBV27 to TRBJ2-3; possible D gene TRBD2, 5 bases. The CDR3 is 16 amino acids. CDR1 MNHEY and CDR2 SMNVEV come from the germline V gene (reference sequence). The V and J ends lost 6 bases and 1 base respectively, with 17 bases between them. The CDR3 sequence: CASSTFRAGGTDTQYF. For the CDR3, the DNA is TGTGCCAGCAGCACATTCCGGGCCGGGGGCACAGATACGCAGTATTTT.

The chain employs TRBV5-6 and TRBJ1-5; perhaps TRBD1 as D (6 bases). Germline loops: CDR1 SGHDT, CDR2 YYEEEE. The CDR3 covers 15 residues. V lost 4 bases and J 6 bases, leaving 17 bases between the germline ends. The chain's CDR3 is CASSDQGHGGQPQHF. In nucleotides, the CDR3 is TGTGCCAGCAGCGATCAGGGGCACGGCGGTCAGCCCCAGCATTTT.

The J gene is TRBJ2-7, the V gene TRBV3-1 (or the pseudogene TRBV3-2); D may be TRBD2 (5 bases). Trimming pared 4 bases from V and 4 bases from J, leaving 11 bases between. The germline gives CDR1 LGHDT, CDR2 YNNKEL (reference sequence). This CDR3 is 13 amino acids long. CDR3: CASSLGGQYEQYF. The CDR3 bases are TGTGCCAGCAGCCTAGGAGGTCAGTACGAGCAGTACTTC.

This chain connects TRBV4-2 to TRBJ2-6, with D maybe TRBD2 (5 bases). Per the germline V gene, CDR1 is LGHNA and CDR2 is YNFKEQ. V was shortened by 2 bases and J by 4 bases, with 6 bases between the two germline ends. The CDR3 length is 14 residues. The CDR3 sequence is CASSQWEGANVLTF. The CDR3 DNA reads as TGTGCCAGCAGCCAATGGGAGGGGGCCAACGTCCTGACTTTC.

The genes are TRBV7-2 and TRBJ2-1; weak D call: TRBD2 (7 bases). This CDR3 spans 16 amino acids. CDR1 SGHTA and CDR2 FQGNSA come from the germline V gene. The V gene lost 0 bases and the J gene lost 4 bases, with 13 bases spanning the gap. In DNA, the CDR3 is TGTGCCAGCAGCTTAGCTGCCAGCGGGACATACAATGAGCAGTTCTTC. This encodes CASSLAASGTYNEQFF.

A note on this clone: A much bigger clone sits one base away, suggesting this may be a read error. This chain uses TRBV7-8 with TRBJ2-7; perhaps TRBD1 as D (6 bases). This CDR3 comprises 13 residues. The germline CDR1 and CDR2 sequences are SGHVS and FQNEAQ. The V end lost 2 bases, the J end lost 3 bases, and 8 bases lay between the germline ends. CDR3 sequence reads: CASSLTGNYEQYF. The CDR3, as DNA: TGTGCCAGCAGCTTAACAGGGAACTACGAGCAGTACTTC.

The chain recombines TRBV5-8 with TRBJ2-7; 8 nucleotides align to TRBD1. Trimming took 4 bases from V and 0 from J; bases not matched to a gene: 3. The CDR3 extends over 14 amino acids. Per germline, CDR1 SGHTS and CDR2 YDEGEE. DNA of the CDR3: TGTGCCAGCAGCCTCAGGGGGCGCTCCTACGAGCAGTACTTC. Its translation: CASSLRGRSYEQYF.

The V gene is TRBV6-5, the J gene TRBJ1-1; tentatively, D is TRBD1 (5 bases). In germline, CDR1 is MNHEY, CDR2 SVGAGI. Trimming cost V 6 bases and J 4 bases, with 12 bases left between them. The CDR3 length is 13 residues. The CDR3, as DNA: TGTGCCAGCAGGCAAAGACAGAGCACTGAAGCTTTCTTT. Translated, it gives CASRQRQSTEAFF.

The chain employs TRBV5-1 and TRBJ2-3; D is unclear. CDR1 is SGHRS and CDR2 is YFSETQ in the germline V gene. The CDR3 consists of 15 residues. With 4 bases removed from V and 3 bases from J, the gap between germline ends came to 15 bases. CDR3 loop: CASSPESVWTDTQYF. CDR3 in DNA: TGCGCCAGCAGCCCAGAAAGCGTATGGACAGATACGCAGTATTTT.

V and J are TRBV4-2 and TRBJ2-7; 7 positions agree with TRBD2. The trim removed 4 bases at V and 5 bases at J, leaving 5 bases unmatched. The CDR3 is made up of 13 amino acids. Germline V gene data show CDR1 as LGHNA and CDR2 as YNFKEQ. As DNA, the CDR3 is TGTGCCAGCAGCCGAACTAGCGCCGACGAGCAGTACTTC. It is translated as CASSRTSADEQYF.

The genes are TRBV7-2 and TRBJ2-2; 7 bases align to TRBD2. Per the germline V gene, CDR1 is SGHTA and CDR2 is FQGNSA. Germline trimming cut 7 bases from V and 2 bases from J; bases unmatched to any gene: 7. CDR3 length: 15 amino acids. CDR3 sequence reads: CASNLLAVNTGELFF. Written as DNA, the CDR3 is TGTGCCAGCAACCTCCTAGCGGTTAACACCGGGGAGCTGTTTTTT.

This chain links TRBV27 with TRBJ2-1, with 8 bases identical to TRBD1. V lost 3 bases to trimming and J lost 8 bases; unmatched junction nucleotides: 18. The CDR3 has 18 amino acids. CDR1 and CDR2 from the germline V gene are MNHEY and SMNVEV (reference sequence). CDR3 residues: CASSFGSGGAVRSDEQFF. In DNA, the CDR3 is TGTGCCAGCAGTTTCGGGTCAGGGGGCGCGGTTAGGAGCGATGAGCAGTTCTTC.

The rearrangement links TRBV29-1 to TRBJ2-1; 10 positions agree with TRBD2. J gave up 8 bases and V 3 bases, and 10 bases lay outside the gene matches. This CDR3 is 15 amino acids long. From germline, CDR1 is SQVTM and CDR2 ANQGSEA. The chain's CDR3 is CSVDDSSGSRDEQFF. Written as DNA, the CDR3 is TGCAGCGTTGACGATTCTAGCGGGAGTCGGGATGAGCAGTTCTTC.

The chain employs TRBV27 and TRBJ2-5; D gene ambiguous. CDR1 and CDR2 (germline): MNHEY, SMNVEV (reference sequence). With 2 bases removed from V and 5 bases from J, the gap between germline ends came to 9 bases. The CDR3 length is 13 residues. DNA for the CDR3: TGTGCCAGCAGTTTAGGGCTCCGGGAGACCCAGTACTTC. Protein sequence: CASSLGLRETQYF.

This clone was observed a handful of times. In DNA form, the CDR3 reads TGTGCCAGCAGCAACGACAGGGGAAGAACGGATTCACCCCTCCACTTT. This codes for CASSNDRGRTDSPLHF. The chain uses TRBV21-1 and TRBJ1-6; no DNA check was done on the table's D call, TRBD1. TRBV21-1 is marked as a pseudogene. The CDR3 contains 16 residues.

The rearrangement joins TRBV2 to TRBJ1-2; D is unresolved. V was clipped by 7 bases and J by 3 bases, with 12 bases between them. Germline-derived CDR1 and CDR2 are SNHLY and FYNNEI. The CDR3 is 13 amino acids. CDR3 sequence reads: CASTWQNDYGYTF. CDR3 nucleotide sequence: TGTGCCAGCACGTGGCAAAATGACTATGGCTACACCTTC.

In the case of this clone: The junction departs from germline at one end; a sequencing error may be responsible. The J gene is TRBJ1-1, the V gene TRBV6-1; TRBD1 agrees at 7 bases. The CDR3 sequence is 13 residues long. The germline V gene encodes CDR1 MNHNS and CDR2 SASEGT. For the CDR3, the DNA is TGTGCCAGCAGAGAAGGGGGCGGCACTGAAGCTTTCTTT. This sequence encodes CASREGGGTEAFF.

The chain recombines TRBV30 with TRBJ2-7; TRBD1 matches at 9 bases. This CDR3 region has 12 residues. CDR1 and CDR2 from the germline V gene are GTSNPN and SVGIG (reference sequence). V dropped 5 bases and J dropped 7; count of bases not matched to a gene: 6. The CDR3 DNA follows: TGTGCCTGGCGGGACAGGGATTCAGAGCAGTACTTC. Residues: CAWRDRDSEQYF.

This rearrangement joins TRBV20-1 to TRBJ2-7; TRBD2 might be the D (6 bases). This CDR3 has 13 amino acids. Germline CDR1 DFQATT, CDR2 SNEGSKA (reference sequence). V gave up 3 bases and J gave up 2 bases, with 11 bases separating them. This chain's CDR3 is CSASLAGPYEQYF. Here the CDR3 DNA reads TGCAGTGCTAGTTTGGCGGGACCCTACGAGCAGTACTTC.